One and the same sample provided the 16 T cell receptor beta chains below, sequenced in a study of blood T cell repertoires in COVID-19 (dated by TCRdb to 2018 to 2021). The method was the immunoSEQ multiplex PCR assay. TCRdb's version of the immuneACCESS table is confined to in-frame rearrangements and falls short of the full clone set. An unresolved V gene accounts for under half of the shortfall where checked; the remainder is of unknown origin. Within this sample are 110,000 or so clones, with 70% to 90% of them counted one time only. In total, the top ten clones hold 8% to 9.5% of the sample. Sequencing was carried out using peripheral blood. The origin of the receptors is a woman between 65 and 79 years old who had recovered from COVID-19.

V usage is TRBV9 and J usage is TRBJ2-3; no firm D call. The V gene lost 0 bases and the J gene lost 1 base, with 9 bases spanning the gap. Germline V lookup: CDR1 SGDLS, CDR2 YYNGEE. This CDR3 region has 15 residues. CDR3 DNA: TGTGCCAGCAGCGTAGGGGCAGTACGCACAGATACGCAGTATTTT. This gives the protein CASSVGAVRTDTQYF.

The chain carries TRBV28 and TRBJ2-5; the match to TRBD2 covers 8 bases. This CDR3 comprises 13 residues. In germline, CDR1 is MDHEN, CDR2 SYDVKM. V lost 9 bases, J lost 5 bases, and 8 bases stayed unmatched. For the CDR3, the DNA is TGTGCCAGTTTGGCGGGGGGACGGGAGACCCAGTACTTC. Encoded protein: CASLAGGRETQYF.

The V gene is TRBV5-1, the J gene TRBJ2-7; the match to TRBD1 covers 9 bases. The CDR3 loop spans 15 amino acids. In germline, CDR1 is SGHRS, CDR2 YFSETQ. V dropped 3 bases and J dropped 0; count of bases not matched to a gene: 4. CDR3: CASSWGTGISYEQYF. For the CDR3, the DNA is TGCGCCAGCAGCTGGGGGACAGGGATCTCCTACGAGCAGTACTTC.

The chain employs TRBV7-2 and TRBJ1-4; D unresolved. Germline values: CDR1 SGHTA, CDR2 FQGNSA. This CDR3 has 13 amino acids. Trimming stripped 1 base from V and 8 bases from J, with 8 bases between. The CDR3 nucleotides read TGTGCCAGCAGCTTAGACCGAGGAGAAAAACTGTTTTTT. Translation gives CASSLDRGEKLFF.

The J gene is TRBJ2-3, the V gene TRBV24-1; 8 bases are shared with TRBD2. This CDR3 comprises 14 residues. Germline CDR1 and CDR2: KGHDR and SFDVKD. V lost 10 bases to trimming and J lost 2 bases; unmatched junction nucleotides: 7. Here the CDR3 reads CATGSGVPTDTQYF. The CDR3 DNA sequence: TGTGCCACTGGTAGCGGGGTCCCCACAGATACGCAGTATTTT.

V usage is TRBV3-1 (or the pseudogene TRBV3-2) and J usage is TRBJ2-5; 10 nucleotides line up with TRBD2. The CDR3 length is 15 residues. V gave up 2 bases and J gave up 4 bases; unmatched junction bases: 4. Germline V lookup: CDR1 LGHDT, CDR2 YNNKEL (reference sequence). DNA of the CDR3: TGTGCCAGCAGCCAACAGCGGGGGGGCGCAGAGACCCAGTACTTC. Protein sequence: CASSQQRGGAETQYF.

The CDR3 sequence is CASSPLSSQETQYF. The DNA of the CDR3 is TGTGCCAGCTCACCCCTTAGCTCCCAAGAGACCCAGTACTTC. V gene TRBV18 combines with J gene TRBJ2-5; D remains ambiguous. V was clipped by 3 bases and J by 1 base, with 9 bases between them. There are 14 residues in the CDR3. CDR1 and CDR2 from the germline V gene are KGHSH and LQKENI.

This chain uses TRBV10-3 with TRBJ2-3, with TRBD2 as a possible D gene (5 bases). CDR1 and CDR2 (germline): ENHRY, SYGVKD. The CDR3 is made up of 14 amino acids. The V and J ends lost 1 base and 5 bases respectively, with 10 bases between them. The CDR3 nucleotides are TGTGCCATCAGTGAGTATACGGCGGGAGATACGCAGTATTTT. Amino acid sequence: CAISEYTAGDTQYF.

DNA of the CDR3: TGTGCCAGCAGTTACCGGGACGGCCAGGGGCCCCTCCACTTT. Amino acids: CASSYRDGQGPLHF. The chain uses TRBV6-5 and TRBJ1-6, with D maybe TRBD1 (6 bases). Trimming took off 2 bases at V and 13 bases at J, with 15 bases between the two ends. The CDR3 sequence is 14 residues long. The germline V gene has CDR1 MNHEY and CDR2 SVGAGI.

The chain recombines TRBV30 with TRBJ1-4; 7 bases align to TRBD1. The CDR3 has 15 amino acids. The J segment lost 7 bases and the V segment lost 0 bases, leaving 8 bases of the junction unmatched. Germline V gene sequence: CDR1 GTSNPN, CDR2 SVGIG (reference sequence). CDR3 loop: CAWSVRQGRGEKLFF. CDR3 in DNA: TGTGCCTGGAGTGTACGACAGGGCAGGGGTGAAAAACTGTTTTTT. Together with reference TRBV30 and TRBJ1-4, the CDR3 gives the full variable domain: SQTIHQWPATLVQPVGSPLSLECTVEGTSNPNLYWYRQAAGRGLQLLFYSVGIGQISSEVPQNLSASRPQDRQFILSSKKLLLSDSGFYLCAWSVRQGRGEKLFFGSGTQLSVL.

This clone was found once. In nucleotides, the CDR3 is TGTGCCATCAGGGGAGAAGGTGAGCAGTTCTTC. It specifies CAIRGEGEQFF. This rearrangement joins TRBV10-3 to TRBJ2-1, with TRBD2 as a possible D gene (5 bases). CDR1 is ENHRY and CDR2 is SYGVKD in the germline V gene. The CDR3 is made up of 11 amino acids. The V and J ends lost 6 bases and 9 bases respectively, with 9 bases between them.

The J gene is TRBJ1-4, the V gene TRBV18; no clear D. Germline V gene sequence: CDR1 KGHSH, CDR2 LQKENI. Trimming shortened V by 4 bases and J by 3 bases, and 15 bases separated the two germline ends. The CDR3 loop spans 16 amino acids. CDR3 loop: CASSQDLGQSNEKLFF. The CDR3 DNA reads TGTGCCAGCTCACAAGACCTTGGGCAGTCTAATGAAAAACTGTTTTTT.

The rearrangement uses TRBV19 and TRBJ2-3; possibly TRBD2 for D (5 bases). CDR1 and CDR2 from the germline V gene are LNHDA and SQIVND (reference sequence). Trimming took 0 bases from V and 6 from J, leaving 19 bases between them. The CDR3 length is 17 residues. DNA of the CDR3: TGTGCCAGTAGTATAGATCTAACTAGTTTGGTGATGGATACGCAGTATTTT. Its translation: CASSIDLTSLVMDTQYF.

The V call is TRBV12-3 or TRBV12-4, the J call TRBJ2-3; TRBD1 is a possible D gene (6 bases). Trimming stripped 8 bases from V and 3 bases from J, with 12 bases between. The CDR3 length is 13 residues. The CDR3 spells CASARDKTDTQYF. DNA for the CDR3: TGTGCCAGCGCAAGGGACAAAACAGATACGCAGTATTTT.

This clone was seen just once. CDR3 sequence (DNA): TGTGCCAGCAGTGATAGAGGATTAAATCAGCCCCAGCATTTT. It translates to CASSDRGLNQPQHF. The chain links TRBV6-1 to TRBJ1-5; D remains ambiguous. The CDR3 runs to 14 residues. Trimming cost V 3 bases and J 4 bases, with 10 bases left between them. In germline, CDR1 is MNHNS, CDR2 SASEGT.

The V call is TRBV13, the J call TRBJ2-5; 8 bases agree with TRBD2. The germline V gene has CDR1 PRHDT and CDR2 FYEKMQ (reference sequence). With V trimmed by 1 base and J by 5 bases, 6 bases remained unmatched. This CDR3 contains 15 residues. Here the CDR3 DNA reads TGTGCCAGCAGCTTAGCGGGACTAGACGGTGAGACCCAGTACTTC. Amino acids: CASSLAGLDGETQYF.